This T cell receptor (beta chain) came from a study of CD8 T cells in Susac syndrome. The CDR3 totals 15 residues. CDR1 and CDR2 (germline): SGDLS, YYNGEE. The V gene lost 0 bases and the J gene lost 2 bases, with 10 bases spanning the gap. A note on this clonotype: The antigen is unknown.

Random hexamers were used to reverse transcribe an amount of roughly 0.45 to 1 ug RNA. immunoSEQ multiplex PCR amplified TCR beta CDR3 across 54 Vbeta, 13 Jbeta. In TCRdb, the immunoSEQ multiplex PCR reads were re-called with MiXCR into one record per CDR3 protein. Counted here are tens of thousands of distinct CDR3 sequences, 85% to 95% occurring once; the ten biggest clones make up approximately 0.26%. Study-wide points: That the number of individuals in its TCR sequencing and HLA analysis was relatively small was acknowledged by the study.

TCR beta sequencing covered blood CD8+ and CD4+ T cells. This chain joins TRBV9 and TRBJ2-3; no clear D gene. The sample comprised CD8+ T cells from PBMCs. The receptor was isolated from a human donor in good health. The CDR3 region has the DNA TGTGCCAGCAGCGTAGGGATGATATCCACAGATACGCAGTATTTT. This gives the protein CASSVGMISTDTQYF. Using reference TRBV9 and TRBJ2-3 for the parts outside the CDR3, the full variable domain is DSGVTQTPKHLITATGQRVTLRCSPRSGDLSVYWYQQSLDQGLQFLIQYYNGEERAKGNILERFSAQQFPDLHSELNLSSLELGDSALYFCASSVGMISTDTQYFGPGTRLTVL.